The source of this T cell receptor beta chain is a study of blood T cells in healthy people across ages. Germline V gives CDR1 DFQATT, CDR2 SNEGSKA (reference sequence). The CDR3 has 13 amino acids. For the second PCR, which ran for roughly 6 to 12 cycles, a sample-barcoded 5' primer and a J-beta primer mix were used. TCRdb used MiXCR to reprocess the 5' RACE reads, holding one entry per CDR3 protein. In the table there are about 780,000 distinct CDR3 sequences, 46% of which are singletons. The chain is built from TRBV20-1 and TRBJ2-1, with D possibly being TRBD2 (6 bases). The DNA end is more similar to TRBJ2-7, so the J call may be wrong. Material for sequencing was blood. This sequence originates from a man older than 75 in good health. The CDR3 spells CSEGGKYPNEQYF. The CDR3 DNA reads as TGCAGTGAGGGCGGGAAGTACCCTAATGAGCAGTACTTC.